This TCR beta chain was obtained from a study of T cell changes during pregnancy in multiple sclerosis. This CDR3 contains 15 residues. V was clipped by 2 bases and J by 3 bases, with 13 bases between them. In germline, CDR1 is MRHNA, CDR2 SNTAGT. Some clones are missing from TCRdb's copy, which holds only in-frame ones; the method was immunoSEQ multiplex PCR. The sample has fewer than 20,000 clones; 85% are singletons. The input for sequencing was CD8+ T cells from peripheral blood mononuclear cells, taken after pregnancy. The sequence derives from a female donor with multiple sclerosis, enrolled in a pregnancy study. The chain uses TRBV6-4 and TRBJ1-1; D is unresolved. The chain's CDR3 is CASSDEGGNDTEAFF. The CDR3 region has the DNA TGTGCCAGCAGTGACGAGGGTGGGAACGACACTGAAGCTTTCTTT.